What follows describes a single T cell receptor (beta chain). The data derive from a study of OX40 agonist ivuxolimab in advanced cancers. Study as a whole: A history of anti-PD-1, anti-PD-L1 or anti-CTLA-4 therapy was acceptable, and over 30% had some.

Assay used: immunoSEQ multiplex PCR; TCRdb lists only in-frame clones, some missing. The sample consists of tens of thousands of clones, approximately 86% of them appearing once. The sequences come from CD4+ or CD8+ T cells sorted from blood, collected in a trial of the OX40 agonist ivuxolimab. The sequence came from an adult with an advanced solid tumor such as melanoma, head and neck, liver or kidney cancer.

The CDR3 spells CASSLSTGDMNTEAFF. In DNA form, the CDR3 reads TGTGCCAGCAGTTTATCGACAGGGGATATGAACACTGAAGCTTTCTTT. The chain employs TRBV28 and TRBJ1-1; TRBD1 aligns across 8 bases. CDR1 and CDR2 (germline): MDHEN, SYDVKM. V was pared by 1 base and J by 0 bases, with 4 bases of the junction left unmatched. This CDR3 is built from 16 residues.